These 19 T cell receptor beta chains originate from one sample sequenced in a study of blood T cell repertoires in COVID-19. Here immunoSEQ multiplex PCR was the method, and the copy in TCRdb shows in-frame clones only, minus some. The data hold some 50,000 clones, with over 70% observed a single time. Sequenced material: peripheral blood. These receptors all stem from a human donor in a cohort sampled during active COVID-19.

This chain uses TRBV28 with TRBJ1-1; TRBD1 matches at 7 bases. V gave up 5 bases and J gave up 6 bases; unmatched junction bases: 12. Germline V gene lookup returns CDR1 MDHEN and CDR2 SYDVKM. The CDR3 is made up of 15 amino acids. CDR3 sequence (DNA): TGTGCCAGCAGTCCAAACCTCGGACAGGCCGCTGAAGCTTTCTTT. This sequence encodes CASSPNLGQAAEAFF.

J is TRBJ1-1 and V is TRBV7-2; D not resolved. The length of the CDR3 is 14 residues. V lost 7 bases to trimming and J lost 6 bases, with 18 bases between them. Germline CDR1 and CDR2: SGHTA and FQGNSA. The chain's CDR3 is CASILSSLGAEAFF. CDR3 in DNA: TGTGCCAGCATCCTTAGTTCCCTCGGAGCTGAAGCTTTCTTT. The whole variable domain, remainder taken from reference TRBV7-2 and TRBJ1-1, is GAGVSQSPSNKVTEKGKDVELRCDPISGHTALYWYRQSLGQGLEFLIYFQGNSAPDKSGLPSDRFSAERTGGSVSTLTIQRTQQEDSAVYLCASILSSLGAEAFFGQGTRLTVV.

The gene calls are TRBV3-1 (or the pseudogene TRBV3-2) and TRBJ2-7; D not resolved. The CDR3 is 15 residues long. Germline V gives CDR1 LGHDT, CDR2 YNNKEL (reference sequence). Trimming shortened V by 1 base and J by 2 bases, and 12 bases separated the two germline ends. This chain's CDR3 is CASSQVPSLAYEQYF. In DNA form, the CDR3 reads TGTGCCAGCAGCCAAGTTCCTAGTCTGGCCTACGAGCAGTACTTC.

In nucleotides, the CDR3 is TGTGCCAGCAGCCCCGGGACTAGCGTCTACGAGCAGTACTTC. Residues: CASSPGTSVYEQYF. This chain uses TRBV5-4 with TRBJ2-7, with TRBD2 matching 10 bases. Trimming at V came to 4 bases and at J to 3 bases, leaving 4 bases not matched to a gene. From germline, CDR1 is SGHNT and CDR2 YYREEE (reference sequence). CDR3 length: 14 residues.

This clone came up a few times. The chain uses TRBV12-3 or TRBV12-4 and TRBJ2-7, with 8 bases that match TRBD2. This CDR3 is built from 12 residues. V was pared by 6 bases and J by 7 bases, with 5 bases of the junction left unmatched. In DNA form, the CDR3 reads TGTGCCAGCAGAGCGGGGGAAGCGGAGCAGTACTTC. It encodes CASRAGEAEQYF.

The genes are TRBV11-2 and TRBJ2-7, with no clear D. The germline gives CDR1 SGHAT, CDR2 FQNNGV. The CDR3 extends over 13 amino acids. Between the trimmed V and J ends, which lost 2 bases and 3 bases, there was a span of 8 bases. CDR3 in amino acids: CASSLFTGYEQYF. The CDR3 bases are TGTGCCAGCAGCTTATTCACGGGCTACGAGCAGTACTTC.

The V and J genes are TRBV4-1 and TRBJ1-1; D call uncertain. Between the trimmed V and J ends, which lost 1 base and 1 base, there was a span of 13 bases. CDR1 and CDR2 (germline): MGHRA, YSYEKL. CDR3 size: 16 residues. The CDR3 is CASSQGRGLGNTEAFF. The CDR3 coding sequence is TGCGCCAGCAGCCAAGGTCGAGGGCTGGGGAACACTGAAGCTTTCTTT.

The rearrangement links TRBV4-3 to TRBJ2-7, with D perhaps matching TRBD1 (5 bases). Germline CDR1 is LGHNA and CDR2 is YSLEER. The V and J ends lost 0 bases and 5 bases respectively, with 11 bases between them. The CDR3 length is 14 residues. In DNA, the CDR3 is TGCGCCAGCAGCCAAGATCTTGGGGCAGACGAGCAGTACTTC. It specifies CASSQDLGADEQYF.

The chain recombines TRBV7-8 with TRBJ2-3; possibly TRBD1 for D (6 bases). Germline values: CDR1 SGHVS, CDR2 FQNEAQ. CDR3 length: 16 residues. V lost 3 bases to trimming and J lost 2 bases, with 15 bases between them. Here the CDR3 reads CASSFGGPALTDTQYF. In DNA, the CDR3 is TGTGCCAGCAGCTTTGGGGGCCCAGCCCTCACAGATACGCAGTATTTT.

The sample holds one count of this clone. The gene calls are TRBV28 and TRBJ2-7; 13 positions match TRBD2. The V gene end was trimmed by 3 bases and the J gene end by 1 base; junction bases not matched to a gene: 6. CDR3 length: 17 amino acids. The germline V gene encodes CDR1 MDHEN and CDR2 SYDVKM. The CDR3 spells CASSFRTSGRLSYEQYF. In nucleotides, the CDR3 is TGTGCCAGCAGTTTTAGGACTAGCGGGAGATTATCCTACGAGCAGTACTTC.

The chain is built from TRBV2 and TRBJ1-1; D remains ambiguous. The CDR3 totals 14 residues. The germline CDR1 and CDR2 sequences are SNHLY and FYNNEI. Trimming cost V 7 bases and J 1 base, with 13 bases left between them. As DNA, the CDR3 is TGTGCCAGCACCAAGCTCCCAGGGAACACTGAAGCTTTCTTT. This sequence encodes CASTKLPGNTEAFF.

The CDR3 loop is CASSPDRYSFYGYTF. The CDR3 DNA sequence: TGTGCCAGCAGCCCTGATCGTTACAGCTTCTATGGCTACACCTTC. The chain combines TRBV4-2 with TRBJ1-2; D ambiguous. Trimming stripped 4 bases from V and 4 bases from J, with 16 bases between. Looked up from germline, CDR1 is LGHNA and CDR2 is YNFKEQ. CDR3 length: 15 amino acids.

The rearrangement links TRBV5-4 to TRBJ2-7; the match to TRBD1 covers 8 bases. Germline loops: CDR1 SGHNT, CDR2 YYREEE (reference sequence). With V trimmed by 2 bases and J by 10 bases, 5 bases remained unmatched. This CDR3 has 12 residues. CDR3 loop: CASSFGQGGQYF. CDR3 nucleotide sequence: TGTGCCAGCAGCTTTGGACAGGGTGGACAGTACTTC.

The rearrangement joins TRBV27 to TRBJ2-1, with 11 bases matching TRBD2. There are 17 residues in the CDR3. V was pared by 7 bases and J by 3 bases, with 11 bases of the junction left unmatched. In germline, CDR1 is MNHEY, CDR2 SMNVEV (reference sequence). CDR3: CASILPPGTSGYNEQFF. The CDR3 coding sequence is TGTGCCAGCATCCTCCCCCCCGGGACTAGCGGCTACAATGAGCAGTTCTTC.

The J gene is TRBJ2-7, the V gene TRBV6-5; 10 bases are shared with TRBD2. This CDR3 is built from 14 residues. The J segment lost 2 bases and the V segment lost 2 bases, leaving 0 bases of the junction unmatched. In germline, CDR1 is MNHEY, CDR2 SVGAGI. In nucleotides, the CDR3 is TGTGCCAGCAGTTACCTAGCGGGAGCCTACGAGCAGTACTTC. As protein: CASSYLAGAYEQYF.

The CDR3 sequence is CASSQLLSGTGELFF. In DNA, the CDR3 is TGCGCCAGCAGCCAACTATTATCGGGCACCGGGGAGCTGTTTTTT. The V and J genes are TRBV4-3 and TRBJ2-2, with D unresolved. Germline V gene lookup returns CDR1 LGHNA and CDR2 YSLEER. This CDR3 is built from 15 residues. V was trimmed by 2 bases and J by 4 bases, leaving 11 bases between them.

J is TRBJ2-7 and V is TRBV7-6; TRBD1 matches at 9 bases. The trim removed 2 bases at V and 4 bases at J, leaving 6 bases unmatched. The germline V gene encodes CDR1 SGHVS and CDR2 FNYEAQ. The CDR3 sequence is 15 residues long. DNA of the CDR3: TGTGCCAGCAGCTTAACCGGGACAGGGTTTTACGAGCAGTACTTC. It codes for CASSLTGTGFYEQYF.

In nucleotides, the CDR3 is TGTGCCAGCAGCTTGACAGGGATACTAGCCAAAAACATTCAGTACTTC. Translated, it gives CASSLTGILAKNIQYF. The chain couples TRBV11-2 to TRBJ2-4; 7 bases are a match to TRBD1. J gave up 0 bases and V 3 bases, and 5 bases lay outside the gene matches. CDR1 and CDR2 (germline): SGHAT, FQNNGV. This CDR3 spans 16 amino acids.

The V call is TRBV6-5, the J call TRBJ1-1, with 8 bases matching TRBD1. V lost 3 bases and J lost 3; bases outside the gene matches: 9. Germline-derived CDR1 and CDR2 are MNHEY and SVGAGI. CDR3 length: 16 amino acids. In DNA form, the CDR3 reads TGTGCCAGCAGTTATCGGACAGGGATTGCGGACACTGAAGCTTTCTTT. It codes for CASSYRTGIADTEAFF.